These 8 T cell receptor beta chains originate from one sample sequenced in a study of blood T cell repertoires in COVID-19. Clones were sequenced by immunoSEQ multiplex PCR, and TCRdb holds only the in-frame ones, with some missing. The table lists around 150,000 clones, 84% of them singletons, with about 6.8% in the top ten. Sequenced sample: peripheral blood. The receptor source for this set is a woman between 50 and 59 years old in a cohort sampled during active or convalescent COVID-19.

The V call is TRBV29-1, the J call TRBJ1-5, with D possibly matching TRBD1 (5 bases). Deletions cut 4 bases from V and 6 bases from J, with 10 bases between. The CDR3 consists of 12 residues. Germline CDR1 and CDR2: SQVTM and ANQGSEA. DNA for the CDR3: TGCAGCGTTGGTCTCGGGGGTCAGCCCCAGCATTTT. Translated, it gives CSVGLGGQPQHF.

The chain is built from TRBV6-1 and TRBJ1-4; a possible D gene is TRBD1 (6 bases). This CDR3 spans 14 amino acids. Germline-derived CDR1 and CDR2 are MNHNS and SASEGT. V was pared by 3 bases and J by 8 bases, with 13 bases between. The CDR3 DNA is TGTGCCAGCAGTGAGGGGGCCGCCGGGGAAAAACTGTTTTTT. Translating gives CASSEGAAGEKLFF.

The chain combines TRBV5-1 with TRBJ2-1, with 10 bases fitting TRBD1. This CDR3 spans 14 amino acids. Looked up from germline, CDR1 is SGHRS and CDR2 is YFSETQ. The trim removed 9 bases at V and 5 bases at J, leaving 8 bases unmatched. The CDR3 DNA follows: TGCGCCACCGGACCGGGACAGGGGAACAATGAGCAGTTCTTC. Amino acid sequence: CATGPGQGNNEQFF.

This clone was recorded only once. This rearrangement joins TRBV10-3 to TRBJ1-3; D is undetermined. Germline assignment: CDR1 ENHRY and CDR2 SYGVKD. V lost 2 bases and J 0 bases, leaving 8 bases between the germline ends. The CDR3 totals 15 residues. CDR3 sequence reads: CAISEHRPSGNTIYF. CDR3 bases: TGTGCCATCAGTGAGCACAGACCCTCTGGAAACACCATATATTTT.

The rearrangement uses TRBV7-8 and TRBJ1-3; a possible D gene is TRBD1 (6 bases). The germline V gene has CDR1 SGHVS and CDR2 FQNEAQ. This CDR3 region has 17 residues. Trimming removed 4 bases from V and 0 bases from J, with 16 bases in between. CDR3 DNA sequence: TGTGCCAGCAGCTCCCAGGGGTGGAAGGACTCTGGAAACACCATATATTTT. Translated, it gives CASSSQGWKDSGNTIYF.

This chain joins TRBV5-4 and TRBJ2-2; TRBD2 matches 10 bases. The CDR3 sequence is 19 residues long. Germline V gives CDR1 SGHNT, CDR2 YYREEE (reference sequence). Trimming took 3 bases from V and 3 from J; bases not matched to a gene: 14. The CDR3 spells CASSWIQGGSGGDTGELFF. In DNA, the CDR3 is TGTGCCAGCAGCTGGATACAGGGGGGCAGCGGGGGGGACACCGGGGAGCTGTTTTTT.

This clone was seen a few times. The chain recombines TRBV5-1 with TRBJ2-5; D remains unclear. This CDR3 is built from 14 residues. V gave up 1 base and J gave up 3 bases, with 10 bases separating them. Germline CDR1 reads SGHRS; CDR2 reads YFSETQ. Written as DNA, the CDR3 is TGCGCCAGCAGCTTGAATTTGCGGAAAGAGACCCAGTACTTC. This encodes CASSLNLRKETQYF.

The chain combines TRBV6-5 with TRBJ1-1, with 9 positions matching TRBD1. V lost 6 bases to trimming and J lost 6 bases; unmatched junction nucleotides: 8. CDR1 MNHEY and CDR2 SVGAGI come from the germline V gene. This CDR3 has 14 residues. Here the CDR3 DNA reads TGTGCCAGCAGAGACAGGGGGATTGGGGCTGAAGCTTTCTTT. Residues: CASRDRGIGAEAFF.